A selection of T cell receptor beta chains follows, all from one sample in a study of chemoradiotherapy in HPV16-positive cancers. Using immunoSEQ multiplex PCR, the repertoire was profiled, and TCRdb retains in-frame clones only, with some absent. The sample contains nearly 700 clones, around 92% of which appear only once. The sample was tumor tissue, taken from a patient who underwent chemoradiotherapy. These receptors came from a human donor with HPV-associated anogenital cancer. Each CDR3 is given with its conserved first and last residue. The D gene is left open where the match is weak. Clone size is given for some rows only: seen once, a few or many times, or a class if the clone is expanded.

D gene	V gene	J gene	clone size	CDR3 DNA	CDR3 protein
-	TRBV28	TRBJ1-5	-	TGTGCCAGCCTTGGGGTAGCAAGCAATCAGCCCCAGCATTTT	CASLGVASNQPQHF
-	TRBV15	TRBJ1-1	-	TGTGCCACCAGCAGAGCACGTGCGAACACTGAAGCTTTCTTT	CATSRARANTEAFF
TRBD1	TRBV4-1	TRBJ2-7	-	TGCGCCAGCAGCCTATCCCGGGACAGTTTCTACGAGCAGTACTTC	CASSLSRDSFYEQYF
-	TRBV28	TRBJ2-1	once	TGTGCCAGCACCTTGGGTGGGGGGCGAGTAGGTGAGCAGTTCTTC	CASTLGGGRVGEQFF
-	TRBV7-6	TRBJ1-1	-	TGTGCCAGCAGCTTGGAGCAGAACACTGAAGCTTTCTTT	CASSLEQNTEAFF
TRBD1	TRBV5-1	TRBJ1-2	-	TGCGCCAGCAGCTTGGACGACAGGGGCTATGGCTACACCTTC	CASSLDDRGYGYTF
-	TRBV19	TRBJ2-3	-	TGTGCCAGTAGCCCCACCGGACGGTCAGGAGATACGCAGTATTTT	CASSPTGRSGDTQYF
-	TRBV10-2	TRBJ2-3	-	TGCGCCAGCAGCTTGAGAGGGTTGCCAGATACGCAGTATTTT	CASSLRGLPDTQYF
-	TRBV15	TRBJ2-7	-	TGTGCCACCAGCAGAGACGAAGCCTACGAGCAGTACTTC	CATSRDEAYEQYF
-	TRBV5-6	TRBJ2-7	once	TGTGCCAGCAGCTTGAGATACGAGCAGTACTTC	CASSLRYEQYF
-	TRBV5-1	TRBJ2-5	-	TGCGCCAGCAGCTCACGACAGGGAGGGGGGACCCAGTACTTC	CASSSRQGGGTQYF
TRBD1	TRBV6-5	TRBJ2-6	-	TGTGCCAGCAGTTACGGGACAGGGGGGGCCAACGTCCTGACTTTC	CASSYGTGGANVLTF
-	TRBV2	TRBJ2-3	once	TGTGCCAGCATGGACAGCCTCACAGCTTATACGCAGTATTTT	CASMDSLTAYTQYF
-	TRBV4-2	TRBJ2-6	-	TGTGCCAGCAGCCAAGATGGGGCTGGGGCCAACGTCCTGACTTTC	CASSQDGAGANVLTF
TRBD2	TRBV5-6	TRBJ2-7	-	TGTGCCAGCAGCTTCCAGCGGGGGCCCCCTCGGGACGAGCAGTACTTC	CASSFQRGPPRDEQYF
-	TRBV7-8	TRBJ2-1	-	TGTGCCAGCAGCTTAGGACGGACAGTCGAGCAGTTCTTC	CASSLGRTVEQFF
TRBD1	TRBV6-6	TRBJ1-5	-	TGTGCCAGCAGCGACAGGGAGAATCAGCCCCAGCATTTT	CASSDRENQPQHF
-	TRBV6-1	TRBJ1-5	-	TGTGCCAGCAGTGAAGGAGACAGTTATCAGCCCCAGCATTTT	CASSEGDSYQPQHF
-	TRBV2	TRBJ2-5	-	TGTGCCAGCAGTTTGTTGGCCACTGAGGGGACCCAGTACTTC	CASSLLATEGTQYF
-	TRBV5-1	TRBJ1-1	-	TGCGCCAGCAGCTTGGAGACGGGGAACACTGAAGCTTTCTTT	CASSLETGNTEAFF
TRBD2	TRBV2	TRBJ2-7	-	TGTGCCAGCAGTACCAAAGCGGGAGGGGACGAGCAGTACTTC	CASSTKAGGDEQYF
-	TRBV4-1	TRBJ2-5	-	TGCGCCAGCAGCCAAGCTGGCAGCATGGAAGAGACCCAGTACTTC	CASSQAGSMEETQYF
-	TRBV5-4	TRBJ1-2	-	TGTGCCAGCAGCTTGGATGAGCGAGGCTACACCTTC	CASSLDERGYTF
TRBD1	TRBV2	TRBJ2-7	-	TGTGCCAGCATGGGGTTAGGGGGCCCCTACGAGCAGTACTTC	CASMGLGGPYEQYF
TRBD1	TRBV5-5	TRBJ1-5	-	TGTGCCAGCAGCTTTACTTTCGGGACAGGGGGAATGGATCAGCCCCAGCATTTT	CASSFTFGTGGMDQPQHF
TRBD1	TRBV6-1	TRBJ1-1	-	TGTGCCAGCAGCGGGACAGAAAACACTGAAGCTTTCTTT	CASSGTENTEAFF
TRBD2	TRBV2	TRBJ2-5	-	TGTGCCAGCTTGGGCGGGGGGCTGGAGACCCAGTACTTC	CASLGGGLETQYF
-	TRBV4-1	TRBJ2-1	-	TGCGCCAGCAGCCAACACCAAAACAATGAGCAGTTCTTC	CASSQHQNNEQFF
-	TRBV9	TRBJ1-4	-	TGTGCCAGCAGCCCACGTCAGGGAAAACTGTTTTTT	CASSPRQGKLFF
-	TRBV4-1	TRBJ1-2	-	TGCGCCAGCAGCCAGACAGTCGGAAACTATGGCTACACCTTC	CASSQTVGNYGYTF